The clone carrying this T cell receptor (beta chain) was detected once. The antigen remains unidentified. This entry comes from a study of shared clonotypes between healthy human individuals. Whole-study context: CD4 naive and CD4 memory each took three plates per donor, while CD8 naive took two and CD8 memory one.

It was across several immunoSEQ plates that each subset's genomic DNA was evenly split. Clones were sequenced by immunoSEQ multiplex PCR, and TCRdb holds only the in-frame ones, with some missing. The sample carries approximately 1.5 million clones, just under 99% recorded once. CDR1 SGHRS and CDR2 YFSETQ come from the germline V gene. V was pared by 5 bases and J by 0 bases, with 12 bases between. The CDR3 consists of 14 residues. Study-level findings and limits: Researchers sampled only blood; tissue repertoires likely differ.

The sequence was collected from a young man in good health. The chain employs TRBV5-1 and TRBJ2-7; weak D call: TRBD2 (6 bases). What was sequenced was naive CD4+ T cells sorted from blood. Subset: CD45RA+ positively selected. The CDR3 DNA reads TGCGCCAGCAGTGCGACAGCGGGCTCCTACGAGCAGTACTTC. This sequence encodes CASSATAGSYEQYF.